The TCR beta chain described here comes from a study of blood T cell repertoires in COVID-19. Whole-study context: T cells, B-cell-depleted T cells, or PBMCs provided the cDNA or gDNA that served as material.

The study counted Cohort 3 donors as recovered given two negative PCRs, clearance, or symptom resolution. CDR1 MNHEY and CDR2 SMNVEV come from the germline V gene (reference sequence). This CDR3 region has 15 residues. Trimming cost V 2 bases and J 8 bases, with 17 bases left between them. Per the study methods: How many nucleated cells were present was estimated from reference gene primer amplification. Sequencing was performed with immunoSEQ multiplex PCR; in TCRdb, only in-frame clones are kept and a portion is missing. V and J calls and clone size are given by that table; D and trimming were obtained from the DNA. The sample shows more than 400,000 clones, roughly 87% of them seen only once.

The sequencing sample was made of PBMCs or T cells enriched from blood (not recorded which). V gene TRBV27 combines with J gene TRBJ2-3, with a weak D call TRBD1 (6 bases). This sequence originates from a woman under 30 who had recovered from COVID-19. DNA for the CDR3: TGTGCCAGCAGTTTAGTCGGACAGAGTTTTATTACGCAGTATTTT. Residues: CASSLVGQSFITQYF.